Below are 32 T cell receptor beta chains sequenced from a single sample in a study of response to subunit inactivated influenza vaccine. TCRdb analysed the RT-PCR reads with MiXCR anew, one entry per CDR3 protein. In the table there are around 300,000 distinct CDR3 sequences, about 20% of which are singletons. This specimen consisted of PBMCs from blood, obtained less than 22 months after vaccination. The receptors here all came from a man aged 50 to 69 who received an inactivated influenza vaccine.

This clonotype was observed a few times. CDR3 sequence (DNA): TGTGCCTGTGCCCTGCGAGTTGGAAACACCATATATTTT. The encoded protein is CACALRVGNTIYF. The chain carries TRBV30 and TRBJ1-3; no definite D call. This CDR3 has 13 amino acids. Germline V gives CDR1 GTSNPN, CDR2 SVGIG (reference sequence). The ends were cut back, 6 bases at V and 3 bases at J, with 12 bases in the middle.

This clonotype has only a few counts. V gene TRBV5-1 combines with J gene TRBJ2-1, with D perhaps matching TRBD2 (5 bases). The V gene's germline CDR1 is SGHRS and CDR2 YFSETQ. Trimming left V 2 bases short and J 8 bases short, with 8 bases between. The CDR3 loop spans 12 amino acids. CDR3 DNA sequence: TGCGCCAGCAGCTTCCCCGGGGATGAGCAGTTCTTC. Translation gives CASSFPGDEQFF.

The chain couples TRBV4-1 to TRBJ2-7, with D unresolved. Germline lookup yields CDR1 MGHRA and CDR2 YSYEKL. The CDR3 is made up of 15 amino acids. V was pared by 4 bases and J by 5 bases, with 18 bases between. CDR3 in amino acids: CASSPSPGHFDEQYF. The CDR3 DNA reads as TGCGCCAGCAGCCCATCCCCAGGTCACTTCGACGAGCAGTACTTC.

CDR3 in amino acids: CASSQDLGDPHNEQYF. CDR3 bases: TGCGCCAGCAGCCAAGATCTAGGTGACCCCCATAACGAGCAGTACTTC. This sequence joins TRBV4-3 and TRBJ2-7; D not certain. With 0 bases removed from V and 5 bases from J, the gap between germline ends came to 17 bases. The CDR3 is 16 amino acids. The germline V gene encodes CDR1 LGHNA and CDR2 YSLEER.

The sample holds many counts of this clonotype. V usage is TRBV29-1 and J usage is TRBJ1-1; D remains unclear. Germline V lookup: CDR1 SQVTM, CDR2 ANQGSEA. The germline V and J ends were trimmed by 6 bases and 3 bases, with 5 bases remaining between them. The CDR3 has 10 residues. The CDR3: CSVADTEAFF. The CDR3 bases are TGCAGCGTCGCCGACACTGAAGCTTTCTTT.

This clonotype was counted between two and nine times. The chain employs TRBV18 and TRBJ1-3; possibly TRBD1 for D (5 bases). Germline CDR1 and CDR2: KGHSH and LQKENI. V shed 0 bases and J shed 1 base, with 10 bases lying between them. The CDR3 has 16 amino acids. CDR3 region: CASSPPMGPSGNTIYF. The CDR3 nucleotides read TGTGCCAGCTCACCACCGATGGGGCCGTCTGGAAACACCATATATTTT.

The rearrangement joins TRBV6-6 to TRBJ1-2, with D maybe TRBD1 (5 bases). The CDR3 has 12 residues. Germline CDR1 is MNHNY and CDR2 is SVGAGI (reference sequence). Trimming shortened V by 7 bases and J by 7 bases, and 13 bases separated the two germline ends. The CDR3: CASNRGGTGYTF. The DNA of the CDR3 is TGTGCCAGCAACCGGGGGGGAACTGGCTACACCTTC.

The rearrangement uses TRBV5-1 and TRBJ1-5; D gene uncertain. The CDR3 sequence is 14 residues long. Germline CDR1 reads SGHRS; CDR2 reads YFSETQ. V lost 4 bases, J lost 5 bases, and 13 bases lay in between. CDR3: CASSAELGDQPQHF. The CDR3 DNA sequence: TGCGCCAGCAGCGCAGAACTAGGAGATCAGCCCCAGCATTTT.

The CDR3 loop reads CASSGQGGAYFEQFF. The CDR3 DNA is TGTGCCAGCAGCGGTCAGGGGGGCGCCTATTTTGAGCAGTTCTTC. The rearrangement joins TRBV9 to TRBJ2-1; TRBD1 is a possible D gene (7 bases). Germline CDR1 and CDR2: SGDLS and YYNGEE. The CDR3 totals 15 residues. V lost 3 bases to trimming and J lost 9 bases, with 19 bases between them.

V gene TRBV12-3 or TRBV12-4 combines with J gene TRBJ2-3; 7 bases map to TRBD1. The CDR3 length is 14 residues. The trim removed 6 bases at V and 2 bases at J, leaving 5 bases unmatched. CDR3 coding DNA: TGTGCCAGCAGACCCACAGGGGTCACAGATACGCAGTATTTT. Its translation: CASRPTGVTDTQYF.

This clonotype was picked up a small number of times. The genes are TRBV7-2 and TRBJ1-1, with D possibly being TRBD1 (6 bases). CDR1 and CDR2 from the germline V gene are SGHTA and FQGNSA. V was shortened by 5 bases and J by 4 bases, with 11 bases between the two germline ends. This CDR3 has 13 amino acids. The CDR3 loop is CASSPWTATEAFF. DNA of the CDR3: TGTGCCAGCAGCCCTTGGACAGCCACTGAAGCTTTCTTT.

In DNA, the CDR3 is TGCAGCGTAGGACAGGGTAAAGGAGAGACCCAGTACTTC. This codes for CSVGQGKGETQYF. The rearrangement links TRBV29-1 to TRBJ2-5; 8 bases align to TRBD1. The V gene's germline CDR1 is SQVTM and CDR2 ANQGSEA. V shed 6 bases, J shed 4 bases, and the junction held 7 bases outside the gene matches. The CDR3 covers 13 residues.

CDR3 nucleotide sequence: TGCAGTGCGAACGGCCCCGGGACTGAGAGCTCCTACAATGAGCAGTTCTTC. As protein: CSANGPGTESSYNEQFF. The rearrangement uses TRBV20-1 and TRBJ2-1, with a tentative D call TRBD2 (6 bases). The length of the CDR3 is 17 residues. V gave up 6 bases and J gave up 0 bases, with 21 bases separating them. From germline, CDR1 is DFQATT and CDR2 SNEGSKA (reference sequence).

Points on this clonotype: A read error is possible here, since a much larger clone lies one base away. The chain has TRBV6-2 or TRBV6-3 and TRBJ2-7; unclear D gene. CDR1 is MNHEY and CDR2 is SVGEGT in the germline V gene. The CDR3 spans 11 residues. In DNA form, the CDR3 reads TGTGCCAGCAGTTACTCCCACGAGCAGTACTTC. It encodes CASSYSHEQYF.

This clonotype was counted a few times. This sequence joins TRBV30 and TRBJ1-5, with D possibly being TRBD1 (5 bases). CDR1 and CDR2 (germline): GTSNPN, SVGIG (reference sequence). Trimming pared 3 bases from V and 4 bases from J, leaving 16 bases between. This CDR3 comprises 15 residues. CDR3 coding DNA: TGTGCCTGGAGCGACGGGGCACCGGGGAATCAGCCCCAGCATTTT. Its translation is CAWSDGAPGNQPQHF.

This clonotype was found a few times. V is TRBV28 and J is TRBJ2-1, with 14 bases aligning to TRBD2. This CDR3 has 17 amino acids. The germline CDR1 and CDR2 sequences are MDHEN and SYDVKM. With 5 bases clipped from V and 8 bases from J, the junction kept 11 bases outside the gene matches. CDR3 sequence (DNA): TGTGCCAGCAGTAGGACTAGCGGGAGGCTCGACGGATATGAGCAGTTCTTC. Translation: CASSRTSGRLDGYEQFF.

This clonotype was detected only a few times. CDR3 DNA sequence: TGTGCCAGCAGTGTTGGGGACTATAATTCACCCCTCCACTTT. Amino acids: CASSVGDYNSPLHF. The chain joins TRBV25-1 to TRBJ1-6; D is unclear. Germline V gene lookup returns CDR1 MGHDK and CDR2 SYGVNS. Between the trimmed V and J ends, which lost 4 bases and 3 bases, there was a span of 7 bases. This CDR3 is built from 14 residues.

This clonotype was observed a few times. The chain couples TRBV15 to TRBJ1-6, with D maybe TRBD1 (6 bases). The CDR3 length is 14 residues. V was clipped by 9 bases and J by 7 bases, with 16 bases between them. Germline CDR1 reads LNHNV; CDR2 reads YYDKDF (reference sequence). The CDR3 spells CATGHTKRNSPLHF. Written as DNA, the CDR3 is TGTGCCACGGGACACACGAAACGAAATTCACCCCTCCACTTT.

Written as DNA, the CDR3 is TGTGCCAGCAGTAGTCCGGGACTAGCGGGTTACGAGCAGTACTTC. Translating it yields CASSSPGLAGYEQYF. V is TRBV7-6 and J is TRBJ2-7, with 12 bases identical to TRBD2. Germline V lookup: CDR1 SGHVS, CDR2 FNYEAQ. After removal of 6 bases from V and 4 bases from J, the junction contained 7 bases not matched to a gene. The CDR3 length is 15 residues.

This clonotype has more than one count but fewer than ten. The CDR3: CASSLGSGVGGYTF. In DNA, the CDR3 is TGTGCCAGCAGTTTAGGATCAGGGGTCGGTGGCTACACCTTC. The rearrangement links TRBV12-3 or TRBV12-4 to TRBJ1-2, with a possible D match to TRBD1 (6 bases). The CDR3 sequence is 14 residues long. Trimming removed 1 base at V and 7 bases at J, with 13 bases between.

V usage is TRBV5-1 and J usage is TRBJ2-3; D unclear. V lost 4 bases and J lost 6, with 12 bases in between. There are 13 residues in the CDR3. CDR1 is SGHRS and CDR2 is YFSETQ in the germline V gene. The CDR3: CASSVGPGDTQYF. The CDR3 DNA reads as TGCGCCAGCAGCGTGGGCCCTGGGGATACGCAGTATTTT.

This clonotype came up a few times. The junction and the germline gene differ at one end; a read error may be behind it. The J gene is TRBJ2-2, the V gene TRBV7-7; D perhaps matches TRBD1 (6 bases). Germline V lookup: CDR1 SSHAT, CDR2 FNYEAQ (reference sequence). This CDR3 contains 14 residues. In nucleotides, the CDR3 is TGTGCTAGCAGCCTCGAAGGGGGCACCGGGGAGCTGTTTTTT. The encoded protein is CASSLEGGTGELFF.

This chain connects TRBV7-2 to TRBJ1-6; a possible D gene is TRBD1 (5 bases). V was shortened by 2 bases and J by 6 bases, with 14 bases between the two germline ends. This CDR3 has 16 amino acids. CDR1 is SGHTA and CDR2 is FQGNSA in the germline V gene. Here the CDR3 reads CASSLKGVSVNSPLHF. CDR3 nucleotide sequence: TGTGCCAGCAGCTTAAAAGGGGTTAGTGTTAATTCACCCCTCCACTTT. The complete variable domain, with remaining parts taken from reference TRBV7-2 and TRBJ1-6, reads GAGVSQSPSNKVTEKGKDVELRCDPISGHTALYWYRQSLGQGLEFLIYFQGNSAPDKSGLPSDRFSAERTGGSVSTLTIQRTQQEDSAVYLCASSLKGVSVNSPLHFGNGTRLTVT.

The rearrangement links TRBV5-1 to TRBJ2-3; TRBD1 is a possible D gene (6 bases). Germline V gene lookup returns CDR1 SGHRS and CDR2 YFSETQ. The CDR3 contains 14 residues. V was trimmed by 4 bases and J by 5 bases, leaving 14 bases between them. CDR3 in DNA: TGCGCCAGCAGCCGAATGACACAGGGAGATACGCAGTATTTT. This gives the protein CASSRMTQGDTQYF.

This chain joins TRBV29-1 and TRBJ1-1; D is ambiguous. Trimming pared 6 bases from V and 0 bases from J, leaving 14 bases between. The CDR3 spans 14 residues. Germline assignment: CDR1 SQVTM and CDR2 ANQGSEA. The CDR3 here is CSVRFVAVNTEAFF. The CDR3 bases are TGCAGCGTAAGGTTTGTTGCCGTGAACACTGAAGCTTTCTTT.

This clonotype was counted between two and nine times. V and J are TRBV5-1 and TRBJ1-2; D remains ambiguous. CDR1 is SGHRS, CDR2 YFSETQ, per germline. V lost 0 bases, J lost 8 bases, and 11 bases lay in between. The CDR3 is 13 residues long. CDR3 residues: CASSLVEGEGYTF. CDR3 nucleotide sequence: TGCGCCAGCAGCTTGGTAGAGGGTGAGGGCTACACCTTC.

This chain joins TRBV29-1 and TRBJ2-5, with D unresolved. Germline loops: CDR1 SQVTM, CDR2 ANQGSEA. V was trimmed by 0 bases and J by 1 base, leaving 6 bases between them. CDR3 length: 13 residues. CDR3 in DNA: TGCAGCGTTGAAGAGGGAAGCCAAGAGACCCAGTACTTC. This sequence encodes CSVEEGSQETQYF.

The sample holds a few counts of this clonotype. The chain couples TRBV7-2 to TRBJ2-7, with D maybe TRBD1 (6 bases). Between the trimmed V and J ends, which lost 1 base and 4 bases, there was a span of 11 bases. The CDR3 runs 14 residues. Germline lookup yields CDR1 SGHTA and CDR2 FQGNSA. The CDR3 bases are TGTGCCAGCAGCTTAGTCCAGGGGTCGTACGAGCAGTACTTC. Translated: CASSLVQGSYEQYF. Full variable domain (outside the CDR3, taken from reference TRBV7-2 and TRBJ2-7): GAGVSQSPSNKVTEKGKDVELRCDPISGHTALYWYRQSLGQGLEFLIYFQGNSAPDKSGLPSDRFSAERTGGSVSTLTIQRTQQEDSAVYLCASSLVQGSYEQYFGPGTRLTVT.

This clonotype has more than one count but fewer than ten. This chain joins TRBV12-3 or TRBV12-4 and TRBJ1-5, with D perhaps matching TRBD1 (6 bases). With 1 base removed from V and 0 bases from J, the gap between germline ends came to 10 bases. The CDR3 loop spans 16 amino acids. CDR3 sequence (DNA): TGTGCCAGCAGTTTAGGACAGGTCTATAGCAATCAGCCCCAGCATTTT. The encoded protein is CASSLGQVYSNQPQHF.

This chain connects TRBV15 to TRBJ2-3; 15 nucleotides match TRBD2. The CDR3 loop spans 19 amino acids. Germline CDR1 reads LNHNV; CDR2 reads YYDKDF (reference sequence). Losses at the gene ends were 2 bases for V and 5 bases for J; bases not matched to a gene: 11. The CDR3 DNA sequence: TGTGCCACCAGCAGAATATTCGGACTAGCGGGAGGGCCAGGAGATACGCAGTATTTT. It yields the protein CATSRIFGLAGGPGDTQYF. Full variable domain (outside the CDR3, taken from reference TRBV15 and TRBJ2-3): DAMVIQNPRYQVTQFGKPVTLSCSQTLNHNVMYWYQQKSSQAPKLLFHYYDKDFNNEADTPDNFQSRRPNTSFCFLDIRSPGLGDTAMYLCATSRIFGLAGGPGDTQYFGPGTRLTVL.

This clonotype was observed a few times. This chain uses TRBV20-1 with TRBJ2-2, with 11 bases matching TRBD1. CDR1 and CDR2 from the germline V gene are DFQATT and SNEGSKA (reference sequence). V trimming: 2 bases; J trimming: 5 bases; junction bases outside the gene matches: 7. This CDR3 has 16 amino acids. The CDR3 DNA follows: TGCAGTGCTAGATTCGGGGACAGGGGGTTGACCGGGGAGCTGTTTTTT. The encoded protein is CSARFGDRGLTGELFF.

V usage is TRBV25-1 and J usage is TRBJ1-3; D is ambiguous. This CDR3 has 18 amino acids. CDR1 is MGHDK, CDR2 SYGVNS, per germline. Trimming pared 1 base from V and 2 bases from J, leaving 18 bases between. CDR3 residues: CASSELPREKITGNTIYF. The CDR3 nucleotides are TGTGCCAGCAGTGAATTGCCCAGAGAGAAGATTACTGGAAACACCATATATTTT.